Listed here are 5 T cell receptor beta chains from one sample, sequenced in a study of vaccination effects on CD4 cells after COVID-19 (dated by TCRdb to 2022 to 2024). The library was prepared using the immunoSEQ multiplex PCR assay. The source is immuneACCESS, and TCRdb retained only in-frame sequences with V and J called. Part of the clones is not carried over; for the studies checked, unresolved V genes explain less than half of this, and the remainder is unexplained. Here the sample has under 60,000 clones; around 76% occur a single time. The ten largest clones add up to around 5.5% of the sample. For these TCRs, the target antigens are not known. In the ViraFEST assay, PBMC were stimulated with viral peptide pools, and antigen-specific CD4+ T cell clonotypes were then identified by expansion using TCR sequencing. After around ten days of culture, CD4+ T cells were isolated with the EasySep CD4+ T cell isolation kit. PCR-confirmed SARS-CoV-2 infection had occurred in convalescent patients between March and December 2020, before the Alpha, Beta and Delta variants emerged in the United States.

The material was CD4+ T cells from PBMCs cultured with HIV peptides, obtained before COVID-19 vaccination. The cell subset or site label, read with the paper, signifies: HIV-1 Nef peptide pool negative control/reference culture. The receptor set was obtained from a human donor who had a prior SARS-CoV-2 infection.

The chain combines TRBV11-3 with TRBJ1-3, with D perhaps TRBD1 (6 bases). This CDR3 spans 15 amino acids. Germline V gene lookup returns CDR1 SGHNT and CDR2 YENEEA. Trimming pared 3 bases from V and 1 base from J, leaving 10 bases between. CDR3 sequence: CASSFRTESGNTIYF. The CDR3 DNA follows: TGTGCCAGCAGCTTCCGGACAGAATCTGGAAACACCATATATTTT.

This clone was counted a single time. The CDR3 sequence: CASSPPGQGITGELFF. The CDR3 DNA reads TGTGCCAGCAGCCCACCGGGACAGGGGATCACCGGGGAGCTGTTTTTT. The gene calls are TRBV3-1 (or the pseudogene TRBV3-2) and TRBJ2-2; 10 bases are a match to TRBD1. J gave up 4 bases and V 4 bases, and 6 bases lay outside the gene matches. Germline-derived CDR1 and CDR2 are LGHDT and YNNKEL (reference sequence). The CDR3 contains 16 residues.

The chain uses TRBV3-1 (or the pseudogene TRBV3-2) and TRBJ2-5; tentative D call: TRBD2 (6 bases). Germline assignment: CDR1 LGHDT and CDR2 YNNKEL (reference sequence). Trimming took 4 bases from V and 2 from J, leaving 14 bases between them. The CDR3 has 15 amino acids. CDR3 bases: TGTGCCAGCAGCCCGCCGGGACTCCAACAAGAGACCCAGTACTTC. Its protein product is CASSPPGLQQETQYF.

The chain recombines TRBV7-9 with TRBJ2-5; D unclear. Looked up from germline, CDR1 is SEHNR and CDR2 is FQNEAQ (reference sequence). There are 13 residues in the CDR3. The V gene lost 1 base and the J gene lost 5 bases, with 8 bases spanning the gap. CDR3 loop: CASSLDPGETQYF. The CDR3 coding sequence is TGTGCCAGCAGCTTAGATCCCGGGGAGACCCAGTACTTC.

The chain is built from TRBV7-2 and TRBJ2-5, with D possibly TRBD2 on 6 matching bases. From germline, CDR1 is SGHTA and CDR2 FQGNSA. The ends were cut back, 5 bases at V and 3 bases at J, with 19 bases in the middle. The CDR3 sequence is 16 residues long. The CDR3 coding sequence is TGTGCCAGCAGCCCACCGAACAGCGGAGGGGAAGAGACCCAGTACTTC. It encodes CASSPPNSGGEETQYF.